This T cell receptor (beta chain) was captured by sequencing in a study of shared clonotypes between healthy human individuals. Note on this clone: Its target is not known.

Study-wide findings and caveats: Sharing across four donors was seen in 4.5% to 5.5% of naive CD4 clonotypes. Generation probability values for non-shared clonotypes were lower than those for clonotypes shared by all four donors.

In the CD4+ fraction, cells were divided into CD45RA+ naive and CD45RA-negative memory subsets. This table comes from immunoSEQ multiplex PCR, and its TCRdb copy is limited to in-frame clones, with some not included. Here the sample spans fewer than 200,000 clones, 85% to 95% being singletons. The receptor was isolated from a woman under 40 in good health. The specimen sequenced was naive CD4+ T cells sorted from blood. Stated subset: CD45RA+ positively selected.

The CDR3 DNA sequence: TGTGCCAGCAGCCACCGACCGGGACTAGCGGGACGCGATGAGCAGTTCTTC. Amino acids: CASSHRPGLAGRDEQFF. The V gene is TRBV4-2, the J gene TRBJ2-1; TRBD2 agrees at 13 bases. The CDR3 runs to 17 residues. V gave up 3 bases and J gave up 8 bases; unmatched junction bases: 10. From germline, CDR1 is LGHNA and CDR2 YNFKEQ.